This T cell receptor (beta chain) was captured in a study of glioma-infiltrating T cells. V was clipped by 10 bases and J by 5 bases, with 14 bases between them. The CDR3 is 12 residues long. The V gene's germline CDR1 is MNHNS and CDR2 SASEGT. This clonotype was seen many times. Its target is not known. Using RNA template, CDR3s of TCR alpha and beta were amplified with iRepertoire arm-PCR. MiXCR, run by TCRdb on the multiplex PCR reads, gives a single entry per CDR3 protein. The sample holds around 150,000 distinct CDR3 sequences, 39% seen once. Broader study findings: Gliomas, especially low-grade, showed above-expected tissue-blood divergence; non-neoplastic patients showed below.

The TCR sequence derives from a human donor with low-grade glioma or glioblastoma, undergoing nonglioma brain surgery, or in good health (not recorded which). The material sequenced was glioma tissue, nonneoplastic brain tissue, or PBMCs (not recorded which). V usage is TRBV6-1 and J usage is TRBJ2-5; no definite D call. CDR3 sequence: CATGPSSETQYF. The CDR3 DNA reads as TGTGCCACCGGTCCGAGTAGCGAGACCCAGTACTTC.